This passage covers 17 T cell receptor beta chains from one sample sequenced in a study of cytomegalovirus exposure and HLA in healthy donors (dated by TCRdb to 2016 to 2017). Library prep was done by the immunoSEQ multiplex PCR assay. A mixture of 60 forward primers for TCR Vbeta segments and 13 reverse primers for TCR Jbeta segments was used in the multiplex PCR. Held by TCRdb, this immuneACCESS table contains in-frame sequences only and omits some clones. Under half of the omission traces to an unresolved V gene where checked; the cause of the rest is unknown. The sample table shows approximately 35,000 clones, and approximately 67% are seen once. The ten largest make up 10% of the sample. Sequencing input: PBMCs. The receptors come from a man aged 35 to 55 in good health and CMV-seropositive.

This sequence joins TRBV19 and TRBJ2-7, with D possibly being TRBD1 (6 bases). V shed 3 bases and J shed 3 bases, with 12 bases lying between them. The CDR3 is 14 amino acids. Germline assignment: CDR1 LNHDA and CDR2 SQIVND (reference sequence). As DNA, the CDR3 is TGTGCCAGTAGTATTGGGACACTGAACTACGAGCAGTACTTC. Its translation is CASSIGTLNYEQYF. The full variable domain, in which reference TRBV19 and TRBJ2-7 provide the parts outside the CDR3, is DGGITQSPKYLFRKEGQNVTLSCEQNLNHDAMYWYRQDPGQGLRLIYYSQIVNDFQKGDIAEGYSVSREKKESFPLTVTSAQKNPTAFYLCASSIGTLNYEQYFGPGTRLTVT.

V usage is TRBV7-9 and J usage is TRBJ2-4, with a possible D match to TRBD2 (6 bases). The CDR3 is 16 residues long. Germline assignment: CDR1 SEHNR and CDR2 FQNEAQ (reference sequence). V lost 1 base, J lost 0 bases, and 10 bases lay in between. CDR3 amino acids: CASSLVLGGAKNIQYF. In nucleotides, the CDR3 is TGTGCCAGCAGCTTAGTTCTGGGGGGAGCCAAAAACATTCAGTACTTC.

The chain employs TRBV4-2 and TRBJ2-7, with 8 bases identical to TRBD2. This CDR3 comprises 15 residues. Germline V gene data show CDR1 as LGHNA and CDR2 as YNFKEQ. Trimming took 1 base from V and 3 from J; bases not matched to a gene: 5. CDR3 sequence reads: CASSQGRGAIYEQYF. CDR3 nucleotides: TGTGCCAGCAGCCAAGGGCGGGGGGCCATCTACGAGCAGTACTTC.

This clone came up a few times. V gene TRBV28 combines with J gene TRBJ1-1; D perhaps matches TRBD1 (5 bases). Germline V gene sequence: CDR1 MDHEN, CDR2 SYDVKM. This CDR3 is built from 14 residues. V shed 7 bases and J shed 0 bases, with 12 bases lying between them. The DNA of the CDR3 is TGTGCCAGCATCTTAGGGGTATTGAACACTGAAGCTTTCTTT. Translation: CASILGVLNTEAFF.

CDR3 bases: TGTGCCAGTAGCCCATTGGAGGACAGCACAGATACGCAGTATTTT. The encoded protein is CASSPLEDSTDTQYF. The V and J genes are TRBV19 and TRBJ2-3; D might be TRBD2 (5 bases). Germline V gives CDR1 LNHDA, CDR2 SQIVND (reference sequence). The CDR3 extends over 15 amino acids. Trimming pared 6 bases from V and 0 bases from J, leaving 13 bases between.

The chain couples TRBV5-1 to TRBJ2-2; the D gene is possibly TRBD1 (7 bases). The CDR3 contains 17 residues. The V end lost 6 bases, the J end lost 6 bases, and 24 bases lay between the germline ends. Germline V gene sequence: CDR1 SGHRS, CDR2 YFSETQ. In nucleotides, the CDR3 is TGCGCCAGCAACCCAACAATCAGGGGGGCGCATTCCGGGGAGCTGTTTTTT. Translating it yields CASNPTIRGAHSGELFF.

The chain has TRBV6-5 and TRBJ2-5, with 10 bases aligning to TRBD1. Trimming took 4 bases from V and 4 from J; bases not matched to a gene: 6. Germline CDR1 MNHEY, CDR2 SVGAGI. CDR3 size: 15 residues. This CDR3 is CASSSPGQGRETQYF. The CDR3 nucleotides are TGTGCCAGCAGTTCCCCGGGACAGGGGAGAGAGACCCAGTACTTC.

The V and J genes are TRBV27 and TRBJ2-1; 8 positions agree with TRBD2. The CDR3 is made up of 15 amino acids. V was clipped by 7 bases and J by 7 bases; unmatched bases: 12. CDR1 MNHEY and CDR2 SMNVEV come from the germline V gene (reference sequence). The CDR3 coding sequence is TGTGCCAGCAACCAGCGGGGGCTTGTGGGGAATGAGCAGTTCTTC. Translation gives CASNQRGLVGNEQFF.

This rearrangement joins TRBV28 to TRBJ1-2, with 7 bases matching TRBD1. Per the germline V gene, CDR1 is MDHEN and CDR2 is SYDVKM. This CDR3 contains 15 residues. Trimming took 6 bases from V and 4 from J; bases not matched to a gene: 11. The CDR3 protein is CASSRQIGQVYGYTF. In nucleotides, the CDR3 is TGTGCCAGCAGCCGCCAAATCGGACAGGTCTATGGCTACACCTTC.

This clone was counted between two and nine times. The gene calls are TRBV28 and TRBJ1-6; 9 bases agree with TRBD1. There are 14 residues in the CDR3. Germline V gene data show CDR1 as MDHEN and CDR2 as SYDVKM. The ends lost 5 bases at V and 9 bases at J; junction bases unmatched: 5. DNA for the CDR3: TGTGCCAGCAGTCCCACAGGGGGCTTTTCACCCCTCCACTTT. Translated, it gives CASSPTGGFSPLHF.

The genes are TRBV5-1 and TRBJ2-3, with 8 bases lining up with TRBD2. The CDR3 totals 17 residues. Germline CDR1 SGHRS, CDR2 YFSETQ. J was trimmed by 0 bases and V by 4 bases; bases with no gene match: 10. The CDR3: CASSPRGGGPSTDTQYF. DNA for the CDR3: TGCGCCAGCAGCCCCCGGGGCGGGGGGCCTAGCACAGATACGCAGTATTTT.

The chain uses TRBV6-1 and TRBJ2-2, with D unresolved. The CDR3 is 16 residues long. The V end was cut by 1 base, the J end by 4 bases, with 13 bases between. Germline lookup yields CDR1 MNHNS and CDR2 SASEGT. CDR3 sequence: CASSEGTYRVTGELFF. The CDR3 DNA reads TGTGCCAGCAGTGAAGGAACCTACAGAGTCACCGGGGAGCTGTTTTTT.

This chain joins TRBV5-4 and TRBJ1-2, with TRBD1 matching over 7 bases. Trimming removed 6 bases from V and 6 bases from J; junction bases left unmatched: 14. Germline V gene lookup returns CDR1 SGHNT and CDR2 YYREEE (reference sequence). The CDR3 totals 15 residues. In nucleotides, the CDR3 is TGTGCCAGCACCTATTTGACAGGGCCCGTCGATGGCTACACCTTC. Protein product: CASTYLTGPVDGYTF.

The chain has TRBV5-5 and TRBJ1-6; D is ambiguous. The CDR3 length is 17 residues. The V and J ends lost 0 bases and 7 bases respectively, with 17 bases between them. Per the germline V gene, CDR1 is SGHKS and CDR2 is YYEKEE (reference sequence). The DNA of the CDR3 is TGTGCCAGCAGCTTGGTCCCCGATTATAGTCTCAATTCACCCCTCCACTTT. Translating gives CASSLVPDYSLNSPLHF. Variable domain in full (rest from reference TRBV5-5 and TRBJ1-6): DAGVTQSPTHLIKTRGQQVTLRCSPISGHKSVSWYQQVLGQGPQFIFQYYEKEERGRGNFPDRFSARQFPNYSSELNVNALLLGDSALYLCASSLVPDYSLNSPLHFGNGTRLTVT.

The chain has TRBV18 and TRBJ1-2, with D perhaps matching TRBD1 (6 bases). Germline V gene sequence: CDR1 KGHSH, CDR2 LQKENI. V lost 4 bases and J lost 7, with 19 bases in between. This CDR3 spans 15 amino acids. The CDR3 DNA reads TGTGCCAGCTCACATGGCGTTGGGGGCCAAAGTGGCTACACCTTC. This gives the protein CASSHGVGGQSGYTF.

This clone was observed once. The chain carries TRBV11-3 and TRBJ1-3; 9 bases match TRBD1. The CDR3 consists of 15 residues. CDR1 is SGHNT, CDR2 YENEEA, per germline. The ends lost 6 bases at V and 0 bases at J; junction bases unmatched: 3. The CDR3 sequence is CASSSTGGSGNTIYF. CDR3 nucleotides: TGTGCCAGCAGTTCGACAGGGGGCTCTGGAAACACCATATATTTT.

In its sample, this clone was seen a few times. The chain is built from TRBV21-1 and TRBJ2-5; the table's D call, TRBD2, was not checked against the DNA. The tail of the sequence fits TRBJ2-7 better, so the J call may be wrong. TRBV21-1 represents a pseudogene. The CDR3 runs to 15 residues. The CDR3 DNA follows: TGTGCCAGCAGCAAAAGAGGGCAGCCTTCCTACGAGCAGTACTTC. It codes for CASSKRGQPSYEQYF.